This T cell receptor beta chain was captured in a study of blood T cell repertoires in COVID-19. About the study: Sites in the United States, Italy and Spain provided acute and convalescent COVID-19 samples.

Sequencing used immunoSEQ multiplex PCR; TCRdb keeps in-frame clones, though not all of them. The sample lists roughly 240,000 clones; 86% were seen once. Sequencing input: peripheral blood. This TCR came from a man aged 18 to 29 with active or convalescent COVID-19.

The CDR3 sequence: CASSRLEGLTSTDTQYF. CDR3 sequence (DNA): TGTGCCAGCAGCCGGCTAGAGGGCCTTACTAGCACAGATACGCAGTATTTT. The chain joins TRBV4-2 to TRBJ2-3; weak D call: TRBD2 (5 bases). Germline V gene lookup returns CDR1 LGHNA and CDR2 YNFKEQ. The CDR3 is 17 residues long. V lost 4 bases, J lost 0 bases, and 17 bases lay in between.